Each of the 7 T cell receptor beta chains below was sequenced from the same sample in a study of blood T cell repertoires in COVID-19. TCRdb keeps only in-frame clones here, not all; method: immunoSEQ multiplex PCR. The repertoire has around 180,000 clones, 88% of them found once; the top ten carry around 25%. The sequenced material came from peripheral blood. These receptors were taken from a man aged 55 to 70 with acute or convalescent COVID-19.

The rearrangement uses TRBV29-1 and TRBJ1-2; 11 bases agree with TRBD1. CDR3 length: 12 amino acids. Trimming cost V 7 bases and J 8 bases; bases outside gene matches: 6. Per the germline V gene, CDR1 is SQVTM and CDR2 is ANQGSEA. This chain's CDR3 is CSAGQGAGGYTF. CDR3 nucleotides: TGCAGCGCAGGACAGGGGGCTGGCGGCTACACCTTC.

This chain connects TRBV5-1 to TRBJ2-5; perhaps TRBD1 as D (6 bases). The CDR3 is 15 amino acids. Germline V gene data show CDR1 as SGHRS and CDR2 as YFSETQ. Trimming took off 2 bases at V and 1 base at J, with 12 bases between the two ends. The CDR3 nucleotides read TGCGCCAGCAGCTTTTCGCAGGGGTCCCAAGAGACCCAGTACTTC. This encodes CASSFSQGSQETQYF.

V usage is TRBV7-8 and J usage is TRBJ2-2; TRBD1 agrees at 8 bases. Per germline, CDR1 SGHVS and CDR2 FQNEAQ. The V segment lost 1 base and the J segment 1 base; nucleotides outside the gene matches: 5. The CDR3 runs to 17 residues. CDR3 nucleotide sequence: TGTGCCAGCAGCTTAGAGCGGACAGGGTGGAACACCGGGGAGCTGTTTTTT. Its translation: CASSLERTGWNTGELFF.

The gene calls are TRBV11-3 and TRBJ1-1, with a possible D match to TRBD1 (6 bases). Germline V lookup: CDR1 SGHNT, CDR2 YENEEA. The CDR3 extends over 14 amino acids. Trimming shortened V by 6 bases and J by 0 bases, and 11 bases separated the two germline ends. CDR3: CASRTGLLNTEAFF. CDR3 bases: TGTGCCAGCAGGACAGGACTCTTGAACACTGAAGCTTTCTTT.

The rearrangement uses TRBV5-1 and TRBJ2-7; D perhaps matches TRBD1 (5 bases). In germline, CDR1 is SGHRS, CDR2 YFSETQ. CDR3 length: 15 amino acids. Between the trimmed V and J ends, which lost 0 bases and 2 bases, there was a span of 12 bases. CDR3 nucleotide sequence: TGCGCCAGCAGCTTGGCCAGCGACAGACCCTACGAGCAGTACTTC. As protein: CASSLASDRPYEQYF.

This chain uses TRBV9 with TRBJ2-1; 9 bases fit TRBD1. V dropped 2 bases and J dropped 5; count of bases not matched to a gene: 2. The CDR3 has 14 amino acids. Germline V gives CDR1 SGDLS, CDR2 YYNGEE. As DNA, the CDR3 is TGTGCCAGCAGCGTCGGACAGGGGCACAATGAGCAGTTCTTC. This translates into CASSVGQGHNEQFF.

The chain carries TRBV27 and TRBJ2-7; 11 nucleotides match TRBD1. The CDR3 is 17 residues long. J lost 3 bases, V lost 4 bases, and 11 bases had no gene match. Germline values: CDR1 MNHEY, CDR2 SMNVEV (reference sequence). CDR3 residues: CASSSLRTGGVLYEQYF. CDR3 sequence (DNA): TGTGCCAGCAGTTCACTCCGGACAGGGGGCGTTCTCTACGAGCAGTACTTC.